The present entry profiles one T cell receptor beta chain with its context. Its target is unknown. TCRdb ran MiXCR on the reads and lists one entry per CDR3 protein. The table lists 360,000 or so distinct CDR3 sequences, 34% of them singletons. Looked up from germline, CDR1 is DFQATT and CDR2 is SNEGSKA (reference sequence). The CDR3 contains 18 residues. V was trimmed by 0 bases and J by 2 bases, leaving 21 bases between them. The data are from a study of T cell repertoires in cytomegalovirus infection. Study at large: CMV epitopes that were recently identified and HLA-C-restricted were used alongside well-studied HLA-B-restricted ones. Matching HLA type and CMV infection were both indicated by public TCR beta signatures. General observations from the study: Ex vivo responses were dominated by HLA-C-restricted CMV-specific TCR beta clonotypes. CMV carriers having the relevant HLA were flagged by cumulative public TCR beta family frequency.

The V call is TRBV20-1, the J call TRBJ2-3; the D gene is possibly TRBD2 (6 bases). The sample here was cultured PBMCs, taken from culture after CMV antigen stimulation. The source is a human donor in good health (CMV status not recorded). Some clones in this sample may be carry-over from other donors' samples. Written as DNA, the CDR3 is TGCAGTGCTAGAGACCTGTTACGAGCGGGCCTAAACACAGATACGCAGTATTTT. This gives the protein CSARDLLRAGLNTDTQYF.